Described below is a single TCR beta chain sequence and its context. Its antigen is not identified. Roughly 10^5 TCR templates were measured in each sample. Some clones are missing from TCRdb's copy, which holds only in-frame ones; the method was immunoSEQ multiplex PCR. The table has some 75,000 clones, 93% seen once; the top ten hold roughly 5.2%. The data were obtained in a study of siplizumab effects on memory and regulatory T cells. Germline CDR1 is SEHNR and CDR2 is FQNEAQ (reference sequence). The ends were cut back, 1 base at V and 0 bases at J, with 7 bases in the middle. The CDR3 sequence is 14 residues long. Points from the study as a whole: Proliferating siplizumab-cultured Tregs lacked confirmed suppressive function.

Sequencing used CD8+ T cells sorted from blood. This chain uses TRBV7-9 with TRBJ2-7; no definite D call. The TCR comes from a human donor in good health. CDR3 loop: CASSLGGGSYEQYF. As DNA, the CDR3 is TGTGCCAGCAGCTTAGGAGGTGGCTCCTACGAGCAGTACTTC.